This T cell receptor (beta chain) came from a study of blood T cell repertoires in COVID-19. At the level of the study: The samples span acute and convalescent COVID-19 from the United States, Italy and Spain. T cells, B-cell-depleted T cells, or PBMCs provided the cDNA or gDNA that served as material.

Authors' analysis steps: Estimation of nucleated cell counts was performed using reference gene primer amplification. Produced via immunoSEQ multiplex PCR; TCRdb's table is partial and in-frame only. Clonal size and the V and J genes are those of that table, whereas D and trimming came from the DNA. Of 200,000 to 250,000 clones listed, 84% are singletons. Losses at the gene ends were 3 bases for V and 5 bases for J; bases not matched to a gene: 4. Germline loops: CDR1 KGHDR, CDR2 SFDVKD. The CDR3 covers 15 residues. This clone is a singleton in its sample. This TCR came from a woman aged 30 to 39 who had recovered from COVID-19. The sequencing input was peripheral blood. The chain recombines TRBV24-1 with TRBJ1-2; TRBD1 matches 11 bases. CDR3 region: CATSDGQGAGYGYTF. CDR3 DNA: TGTGCCACCAGTGATGGACAGGGGGCAGGGTATGGCTACACCTTC.